The present entry profiles one T cell receptor beta chain with its context. Its antigen is still unknown. Only in-frame clones appear in the TCRdb table, and some are missing; sequencing was by immunoSEQ multiplex PCR. The data hold more than 75,000 clones, with around 89% observed a single time. The data belong to a study of T cell responses to AZD1222 COVID-19 vaccine. Study-level results: Repertoire sampling was restricted to post-peak T cell response timepoints. Only six AZD1222 recipients tested seropositive at baseline. Donors skewed white British and female; clonal diversity was possibly underestimated.

Germline V gene lookup returns CDR1 LNHDA and CDR2 SQIVND (reference sequence). The V end lost 3 bases, the J end lost 0 bases, and 9 bases lay between the germline ends. The CDR3 loop spans 15 amino acids. V is TRBV19 and J is TRBJ1-3; D remains unclear. The starting material was peripheral blood, obtained on day 0 of AZD1222 vaccination. This receptor was taken from an adult in good health. The CDR3 sequence: CASSISVLSGNTIYF. The CDR3 region has the DNA TGTGCCAGTAGTATCTCGGTCCTCTCTGGAAACACCATATATTTT.